Reported below is one T cell receptor (beta chain). The data were obtained in a study of T cell changes during pregnancy in multiple sclerosis. V lost 7 bases and J lost 0, with 12 bases in between. CDR1 is SQVTM and CDR2 is ANQGSEA in the germline V gene. This CDR3 contains 13 residues. The method was immunoSEQ multiplex PCR; TCRdb's version includes in-frame clones alone and lacks a portion of them. The sample has 55,000 to 80,000 clones; roughly 90% are singletons. The sequence was obtained from a female donor in good health, enrolled as a control in a pregnancy study. The chain couples TRBV29-1 to TRBJ1-1; the D gene is possibly TRBD1 (5 bases). The sequencing here drew on peripheral blood, taken after pregnancy. The CDR3: CSAAGRLNTEAFF. Written as DNA, the CDR3 is TGCAGCGCCGCGGGACGCTTGAACACTGAAGCTTTCTTT.